Below are 3 T cell receptor beta chains sequenced from a single sample in a study of CD8 T cells in Susac syndrome. A quantity of about 0.45 to 1 ug RNA underwent reverse transcription using random hexamers. One entry per CDR3 protein results from TCRdb running MiXCR on the immunoSEQ multiplex PCR reads. The table records 150,000 to 200,000 distinct CDR3 sequences, roughly 95% of them present only once. Sequencing used CD8+ T cells from PBMCs. The receptor set was obtained from a human donor with multiple sclerosis.

The chain uses TRBV2 and TRBJ1-2; D gene ambiguous. The CDR3 contains 15 residues. Trimming stripped 6 bases from V and 7 bases from J, with 21 bases between. Germline V gives CDR1 SNHLY, CDR2 FYNNEI. The CDR3 loop reads CASRRRASMDGGYTF. CDR3 sequence (DNA): TGTGCCAGCAGAAGAAGGGCTAGTATGGATGGTGGCTACACCTTC.

The V gene is TRBV21-1, the J gene TRBJ2-5; the table's TRBD2 call for D was not verified on the DNA. TRBV21-1 is listed as a pseudogene. The CDR3 totals 15 residues. CDR3 residues: CASSAPLAGEETQYF. The CDR3 DNA is TGTGCCAGCAGCGCCCCCCTAGCGGGGGAAGAGACCCAGTACTTC.

This chain links TRBV19 with TRBJ2-4; D is perhaps TRBD1 (7 bases). The CDR3 is made up of 14 amino acids. Germline V gene sequence: CDR1 LNHDA, CDR2 SQIVND (reference sequence). The V gene lost 3 bases and the J gene lost 6 bases, with 12 bases spanning the gap. CDR3 sequence: CASSIGQEGNIQYF. In DNA form, the CDR3 reads TGTGCCAGTAGTATCGGACAGGAGGGAAACATTCAGTACTTC.